This TCR beta chain was captured by sequencing in a study of early T cells in non-severe SARS-CoV-2 infection. Ten or more counts support this clonotype. The antigen is unknown. TCRdb used MiXCR to reprocess the 5' RACE reads, holding one entry per CDR3 protein. Of 40,000 to 45,000 distinct CDR3 sequences detected, 4.5% to 5% appear once; the ten largest clones hold about 5%. The ends lost 5 bases at V and 8 bases at J; junction bases unmatched: 9. This CDR3 region has 16 residues. Looked up from germline, CDR1 is SGHVS and CDR2 is FQNEAQ. Study results and caveats: Anti-spike CD8 responses were favored in VDJdb matching, and private and CD4 specificities were missed.

The sequenced material came from whole blood. The chain combines TRBV7-8 with TRBJ2-1, with 13 bases aligning to TRBD2. The source is an adult who was a healthcare worker with PCR-confirmed SARS-CoV-2 infection or an uninfected control (not recorded which). CDR3 loop: CASSLRTSGSMDEQFF. As DNA, the CDR3 is TGTGCCAGCAGCCTTAGGACTAGCGGGAGTATGGATGAGCAGTTCTTC.